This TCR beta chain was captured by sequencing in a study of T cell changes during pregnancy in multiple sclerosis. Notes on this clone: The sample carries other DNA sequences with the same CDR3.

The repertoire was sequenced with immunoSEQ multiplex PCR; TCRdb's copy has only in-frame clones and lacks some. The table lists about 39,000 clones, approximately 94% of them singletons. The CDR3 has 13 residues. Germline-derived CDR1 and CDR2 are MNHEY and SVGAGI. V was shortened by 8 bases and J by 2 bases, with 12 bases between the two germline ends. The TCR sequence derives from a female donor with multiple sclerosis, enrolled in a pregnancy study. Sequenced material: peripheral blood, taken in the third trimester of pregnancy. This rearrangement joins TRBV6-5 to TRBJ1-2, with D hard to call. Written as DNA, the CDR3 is TGTGCCAGCTACTCCCCCCGGAACTATGGCTACACCTTC. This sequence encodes CASYSPRNYGYTF.